Reported below is one T cell receptor beta chain. This sample is drawn from a study of OX40 agonist ivuxolimab in advanced cancers. As for the study in general: Every 2 weeks, ivuxolimab was infused into the patients intravenously at between 0.01 and 10 mg/kg. Having had anti-PD-1, anti-PD-L1 or anti-CTLA-4 therapy before was allowed, and about 42% had some.

Germline CDR1 is SEHNR and CDR2 is FQNEAQ (reference sequence). This CDR3 region has 13 residues. V was pared by 4 bases and J by 6 bases, with 5 bases of the junction left unmatched. Clones were read by immunoSEQ multiplex PCR, and TCRdb kept only the in-frame ones, dropping some. This table has some 94,000 clones, more than 85% appearing once. The rearrangement uses TRBV7-9 and TRBJ1-2, with 7 bases matching TRBD1. This sample comprised CD4+ or CD8+ T cells sorted from blood, obtained in a trial of the OX40 agonist ivuxolimab. The sequence was collected from an adult with an advanced solid tumor such as melanoma, head and neck, liver or kidney cancer. The CDR3 region is CASSSEGAHGYTF. CDR3 nucleotide sequence: TGTGCCAGCAGCTCGGAGGGGGCCCATGGCTACACCTTC.